The 20 T cell receptor beta chains presented below share a single source sample, sequenced in a study of Ad26.COV2.S vaccination and SARS-CoV-2 variants. Data came from immunoSEQ multiplex PCR; TCRdb stores just in-frame clones and leaves some out. Found here are a few hundred thousand clones, approximately 88% of them singletons; the top ten hold 3.6%. Treatment denoted: roughly 18 received Ad26.COV2.S at low or high dose, single or two shots; 5 received placebo; per-sample allocation not given. All samples were drawn on day 63, counting from the first vaccine or placebo injection. The material was peripheral blood, obtained in a trial of Ad26.COV2.S vaccine versus placebo. The source of these receptors is a person between 18 and 59 years old who received the Ad26.COV2.S COVID-19 vaccine or a placebo.

The chain joins TRBV5-1 to TRBJ1-2, with 11 bases fitting TRBD1. There are 15 residues in the CDR3. With V trimmed by 4 bases and J by 7 bases, 9 bases remained unmatched. CDR1 and CDR2 from the germline V gene are SGHRS and YFSETQ. CDR3 in amino acids: CASSVAGQGVIGYTF. The CDR3 DNA sequence: TGCGCCAGCAGCGTAGCGGGACAGGGGGTTATTGGCTACACCTTC.

The chain recombines TRBV5-1 with TRBJ1-1; perhaps TRBD1 as D (5 bases). The CDR3 totals 14 residues. The germline CDR1 and CDR2 sequences are SGHRS and YFSETQ. V was cut by 2 bases and J by 2 bases, with 10 bases left in between. CDR3 bases: TGCGCCAGCAGCTTATTGGGGCTAAACACTGAAGCTTTCTTT. Its translation: CASSLLGLNTEAFF.

This rearrangement joins TRBV10-2 to TRBJ2-2; D is unclear. Trimming pared 1 base from V and 3 bases from J, leaving 9 bases between. The CDR3 length is 15 residues. Germline loops: CDR1 WSHSY, CDR2 SAAADI. The chain's CDR3 is CASSEYFMDTGELFF. In DNA form, the CDR3 reads TGCGCCAGCAGTGAGTACTTCATGGACACCGGGGAGCTGTTTTTT.

The rearrangement uses TRBV6-1 and TRBJ1-5; TRBD1 matches 8 bases. The J segment lost 1 base and the V segment lost 3 bases, leaving 11 bases of the junction unmatched. The CDR3 loop spans 18 amino acids. Germline loops: CDR1 MNHNS, CDR2 SASEGT. The CDR3 protein is CASSDRTGLDPSNQPQHF. In DNA, the CDR3 is TGTGCCAGCAGTGACCGGACAGGGCTCGATCCGAGCAATCAGCCCCAGCATTTT.

V gene TRBV18 combines with J gene TRBJ2-1; the match to TRBD1 covers 10 bases. Per the germline V gene, CDR1 is KGHSH and CDR2 is LQKENI. V was pared by 3 bases and J by 2 bases, with 4 bases of the junction left unmatched. This CDR3 is built from 16 residues. The CDR3 bases are TGTGCCAGCTCACCGATGGGACAGGGGCCCTACAATGAGCAGTTCTTC. Amino acids: CASSPMGQGPYNEQFF.

This clone was recorded only once. The J gene is TRBJ1-4, the V gene TRBV4-2; D gene ambiguous. With 6 bases removed from V and 0 bases from J, the gap between germline ends came to 14 bases. Germline V gene sequence: CDR1 LGHNA, CDR2 YNFKEQ. The CDR3 is 16 residues long. CDR3 loop: CASRFGVSATNEKLFF. The CDR3 region has the DNA TGTGCCAGCAGATTTGGGGTCTCTGCAACTAATGAAAAACTGTTTTTT.

V usage is TRBV4-1 and J usage is TRBJ2-3, with D unresolved. V lost 1 base and J lost 4, with 15 bases in between. CDR1 and CDR2 (germline): MGHRA, YSYEKL. This CDR3 has 16 residues. The CDR3 sequence is CASSQASTPLADTQYF. CDR3 DNA: TGCGCCAGCAGCCAAGCCTCTACTCCTCTAGCAGATACGCAGTATTTT.

The rearrangement uses TRBV3-1 (or the pseudogene TRBV3-2) and TRBJ2-5, with D possibly TRBD1 on 6 matching bases. Trimming left V 4 bases short and J 1 base short, with 10 bases between. The germline gives CDR1 LGHDT, CDR2 YNNKEL (reference sequence). The CDR3 runs 14 residues. The DNA of the CDR3 is TGTGCCAGCAGCCGAGGACAGCTCCAAGAGACCCAGTACTTC. The encoded protein is CASSRGQLQETQYF.

J is TRBJ2-2 and V is TRBV4-2; 7 positions match TRBD1. CDR1 is LGHNA, CDR2 YNFKEQ, per germline. V shed 4 bases and J 5 bases; nucleotides not matched to a gene: 19. CDR3 length: 19 amino acids. The CDR3, as DNA: TGTGCCAGCAGCCTCACTAGACGACGGACAGGAGCACGGACCGGGGAGCTGTTTTTT. Amino acid sequence: CASSLTRRRTGARTGELFF.

The chain recombines TRBV2 with TRBJ2-1; the match to TRBD1 covers 9 bases. Germline CDR1 and CDR2: SNHLY and FYNNEI. V shed 6 bases and J 5 bases; nucleotides not matched to a gene: 5. This CDR3 spans 14 amino acids. DNA of the CDR3: TGTGCCAGCAGGACCGGGACAGGGAACAATGAGCAGTTCTTC. The encoded protein is CASRTGTGNNEQFF.

CDR3 sequence: CASSLAGHGDQPQHF. CDR3 bases: TGCGCCAGCAGCTTGGCAGGACACGGGGATCAGCCCCAGCATTTT. This rearrangement joins TRBV5-1 to TRBJ1-5; tentative D call: TRBD1 (5 bases). Germline assignment: CDR1 SGHRS and CDR2 YFSETQ. The CDR3 runs 15 residues. Between the trimmed V and J ends, which lost 0 bases and 5 bases, there was a span of 12 bases.

The genes are TRBV5-6 and TRBJ2-2, with 10 positions matching TRBD1. The V gene's germline CDR1 is SGHDT and CDR2 YYEEEE. The V gene end was trimmed by 2 bases and the J gene end by 0 bases; junction bases not matched to a gene: 1. The CDR3 sequence is 16 residues long. CDR3 amino acids: CASSLGTGANTGELFF. CDR3 sequence (DNA): TGTGCCAGCAGCTTAGGGACAGGGGCGAACACCGGGGAGCTGTTTTTT.

The V gene is TRBV6-5, the J gene TRBJ2-3; TRBD1 agrees at 10 bases. CDR1 and CDR2 (germline): MNHEY, SVGAGI. V lost 0 bases and J lost 5; bases outside the gene matches: 5. The CDR3 is 16 residues long. This chain's CDR3 is CASSYSPGQGLDTQYF. The CDR3 DNA reads as TGTGCCAGCAGTTACTCTCCGGGACAGGGGCTAGATACGCAGTATTTT.

In this sample, this clone turned up a few times. The chain is built from TRBV7-9 and TRBJ1-5; weak D call: TRBD1 (5 bases). Germline assignment: CDR1 SEHNR and CDR2 FQNEAQ (reference sequence). Trimming cost V 1 base and J 3 bases, with 16 bases left between them. This CDR3 has 17 amino acids. The CDR3 spells CASSLEGALEPNQPQHF. The CDR3 DNA is TGTGCCAGCAGCTTAGAAGGGGCGCTTGAGCCCAATCAGCCCCAGCATTTT.

The J gene is TRBJ2-1, the V gene TRBV12-3 or TRBV12-4; D possibly corresponds to TRBD1 (5 bases). V lost 6 bases and J 9 bases, leaving 15 bases between the germline ends. This CDR3 has 13 residues. The CDR3 reads CASSPEGVSEQFF. The CDR3 DNA follows: TGTGCCAGCAGCCCAGAAGGGGTGAGTGAGCAGTTCTTC.

The chain joins TRBV2 to TRBJ1-2, with D unclear. CDR1 SNHLY and CDR2 FYNNEI come from the germline V gene. The CDR3 is 20 amino acids. The CDR3 spells CAILNRAFGAEPTYSYGYTF. The CDR3 coding sequence is TGTGCTATCCTGAATCGGGCTTTTGGCGCAGAACCTACTTACTCCTATGGCTACACCTTC.

The chain recombines TRBV6-5 with TRBJ1-6, with TRBD1 identical over 7 bases. Unmatched junction bases numbered 5, after V lost 6 bases and J lost 6 bases. CDR3 length: 14 residues. In germline, CDR1 is MNHEY, CDR2 SVGAGI. CDR3 DNA sequence: TGTGCCAGCAGCGACAGGGAGGGTAATTCACCCCTCCACTTT. The encoded protein is CASSDREGNSPLHF.

In nucleotides, the CDR3 is TGTGCTAGTGGTTCATCGGACAGATACACCGGGGAGCTGTTTTTT. Translated: CASGSSDRYTGELFF. This chain links TRBV12-5 with TRBJ2-2; the D gene is possibly TRBD1 (6 bases). The ends were cut back, 4 bases at V and 3 bases at J, with 12 bases in the middle. The CDR3 contains 15 residues. Looked up from germline, CDR1 is LGHNT and CDR2 is FRNRAP.

The chain carries TRBV7-3 and TRBJ2-7; 9 bases agree with TRBD1. The CDR3 length is 14 residues. V lost 5 bases to trimming and J lost 1 base; unmatched junction nucleotides: 3. Looked up from germline, CDR1 is SGHTA and CDR2 is FQGTGA. The CDR3: CASSPTGGSYEQYF. The CDR3 nucleotides read TGTGCCAGCAGCCCGACAGGGGGTTCCTACGAGCAGTACTTC. The full variable domain, completed using reference TRBV7-3 and TRBJ2-7, is GAGVSQTPSNKVTEKGKYVELRCDPISGHTALYWYRQSLGQGPEFLIYFQGTGAADDSGLPNDRFFAVRPEGSVSTLKIQRTERGDSAVYLCASSPTGGSYEQYFGPGTRLTVT.

V is TRBV19 and J is TRBJ1-1; possible D gene TRBD1, 5 bases. The length of the CDR3 is 13 residues. V lost 3 bases and J lost 8, with 13 bases in between. Germline CDR1 reads LNHDA; CDR2 reads SQIVND (reference sequence). CDR3 nucleotide sequence: TGTGCCAGTAGTATTGGGGACCTCCGCGAAGCTTTCTTT. Translated: CASSIGDLREAFF.